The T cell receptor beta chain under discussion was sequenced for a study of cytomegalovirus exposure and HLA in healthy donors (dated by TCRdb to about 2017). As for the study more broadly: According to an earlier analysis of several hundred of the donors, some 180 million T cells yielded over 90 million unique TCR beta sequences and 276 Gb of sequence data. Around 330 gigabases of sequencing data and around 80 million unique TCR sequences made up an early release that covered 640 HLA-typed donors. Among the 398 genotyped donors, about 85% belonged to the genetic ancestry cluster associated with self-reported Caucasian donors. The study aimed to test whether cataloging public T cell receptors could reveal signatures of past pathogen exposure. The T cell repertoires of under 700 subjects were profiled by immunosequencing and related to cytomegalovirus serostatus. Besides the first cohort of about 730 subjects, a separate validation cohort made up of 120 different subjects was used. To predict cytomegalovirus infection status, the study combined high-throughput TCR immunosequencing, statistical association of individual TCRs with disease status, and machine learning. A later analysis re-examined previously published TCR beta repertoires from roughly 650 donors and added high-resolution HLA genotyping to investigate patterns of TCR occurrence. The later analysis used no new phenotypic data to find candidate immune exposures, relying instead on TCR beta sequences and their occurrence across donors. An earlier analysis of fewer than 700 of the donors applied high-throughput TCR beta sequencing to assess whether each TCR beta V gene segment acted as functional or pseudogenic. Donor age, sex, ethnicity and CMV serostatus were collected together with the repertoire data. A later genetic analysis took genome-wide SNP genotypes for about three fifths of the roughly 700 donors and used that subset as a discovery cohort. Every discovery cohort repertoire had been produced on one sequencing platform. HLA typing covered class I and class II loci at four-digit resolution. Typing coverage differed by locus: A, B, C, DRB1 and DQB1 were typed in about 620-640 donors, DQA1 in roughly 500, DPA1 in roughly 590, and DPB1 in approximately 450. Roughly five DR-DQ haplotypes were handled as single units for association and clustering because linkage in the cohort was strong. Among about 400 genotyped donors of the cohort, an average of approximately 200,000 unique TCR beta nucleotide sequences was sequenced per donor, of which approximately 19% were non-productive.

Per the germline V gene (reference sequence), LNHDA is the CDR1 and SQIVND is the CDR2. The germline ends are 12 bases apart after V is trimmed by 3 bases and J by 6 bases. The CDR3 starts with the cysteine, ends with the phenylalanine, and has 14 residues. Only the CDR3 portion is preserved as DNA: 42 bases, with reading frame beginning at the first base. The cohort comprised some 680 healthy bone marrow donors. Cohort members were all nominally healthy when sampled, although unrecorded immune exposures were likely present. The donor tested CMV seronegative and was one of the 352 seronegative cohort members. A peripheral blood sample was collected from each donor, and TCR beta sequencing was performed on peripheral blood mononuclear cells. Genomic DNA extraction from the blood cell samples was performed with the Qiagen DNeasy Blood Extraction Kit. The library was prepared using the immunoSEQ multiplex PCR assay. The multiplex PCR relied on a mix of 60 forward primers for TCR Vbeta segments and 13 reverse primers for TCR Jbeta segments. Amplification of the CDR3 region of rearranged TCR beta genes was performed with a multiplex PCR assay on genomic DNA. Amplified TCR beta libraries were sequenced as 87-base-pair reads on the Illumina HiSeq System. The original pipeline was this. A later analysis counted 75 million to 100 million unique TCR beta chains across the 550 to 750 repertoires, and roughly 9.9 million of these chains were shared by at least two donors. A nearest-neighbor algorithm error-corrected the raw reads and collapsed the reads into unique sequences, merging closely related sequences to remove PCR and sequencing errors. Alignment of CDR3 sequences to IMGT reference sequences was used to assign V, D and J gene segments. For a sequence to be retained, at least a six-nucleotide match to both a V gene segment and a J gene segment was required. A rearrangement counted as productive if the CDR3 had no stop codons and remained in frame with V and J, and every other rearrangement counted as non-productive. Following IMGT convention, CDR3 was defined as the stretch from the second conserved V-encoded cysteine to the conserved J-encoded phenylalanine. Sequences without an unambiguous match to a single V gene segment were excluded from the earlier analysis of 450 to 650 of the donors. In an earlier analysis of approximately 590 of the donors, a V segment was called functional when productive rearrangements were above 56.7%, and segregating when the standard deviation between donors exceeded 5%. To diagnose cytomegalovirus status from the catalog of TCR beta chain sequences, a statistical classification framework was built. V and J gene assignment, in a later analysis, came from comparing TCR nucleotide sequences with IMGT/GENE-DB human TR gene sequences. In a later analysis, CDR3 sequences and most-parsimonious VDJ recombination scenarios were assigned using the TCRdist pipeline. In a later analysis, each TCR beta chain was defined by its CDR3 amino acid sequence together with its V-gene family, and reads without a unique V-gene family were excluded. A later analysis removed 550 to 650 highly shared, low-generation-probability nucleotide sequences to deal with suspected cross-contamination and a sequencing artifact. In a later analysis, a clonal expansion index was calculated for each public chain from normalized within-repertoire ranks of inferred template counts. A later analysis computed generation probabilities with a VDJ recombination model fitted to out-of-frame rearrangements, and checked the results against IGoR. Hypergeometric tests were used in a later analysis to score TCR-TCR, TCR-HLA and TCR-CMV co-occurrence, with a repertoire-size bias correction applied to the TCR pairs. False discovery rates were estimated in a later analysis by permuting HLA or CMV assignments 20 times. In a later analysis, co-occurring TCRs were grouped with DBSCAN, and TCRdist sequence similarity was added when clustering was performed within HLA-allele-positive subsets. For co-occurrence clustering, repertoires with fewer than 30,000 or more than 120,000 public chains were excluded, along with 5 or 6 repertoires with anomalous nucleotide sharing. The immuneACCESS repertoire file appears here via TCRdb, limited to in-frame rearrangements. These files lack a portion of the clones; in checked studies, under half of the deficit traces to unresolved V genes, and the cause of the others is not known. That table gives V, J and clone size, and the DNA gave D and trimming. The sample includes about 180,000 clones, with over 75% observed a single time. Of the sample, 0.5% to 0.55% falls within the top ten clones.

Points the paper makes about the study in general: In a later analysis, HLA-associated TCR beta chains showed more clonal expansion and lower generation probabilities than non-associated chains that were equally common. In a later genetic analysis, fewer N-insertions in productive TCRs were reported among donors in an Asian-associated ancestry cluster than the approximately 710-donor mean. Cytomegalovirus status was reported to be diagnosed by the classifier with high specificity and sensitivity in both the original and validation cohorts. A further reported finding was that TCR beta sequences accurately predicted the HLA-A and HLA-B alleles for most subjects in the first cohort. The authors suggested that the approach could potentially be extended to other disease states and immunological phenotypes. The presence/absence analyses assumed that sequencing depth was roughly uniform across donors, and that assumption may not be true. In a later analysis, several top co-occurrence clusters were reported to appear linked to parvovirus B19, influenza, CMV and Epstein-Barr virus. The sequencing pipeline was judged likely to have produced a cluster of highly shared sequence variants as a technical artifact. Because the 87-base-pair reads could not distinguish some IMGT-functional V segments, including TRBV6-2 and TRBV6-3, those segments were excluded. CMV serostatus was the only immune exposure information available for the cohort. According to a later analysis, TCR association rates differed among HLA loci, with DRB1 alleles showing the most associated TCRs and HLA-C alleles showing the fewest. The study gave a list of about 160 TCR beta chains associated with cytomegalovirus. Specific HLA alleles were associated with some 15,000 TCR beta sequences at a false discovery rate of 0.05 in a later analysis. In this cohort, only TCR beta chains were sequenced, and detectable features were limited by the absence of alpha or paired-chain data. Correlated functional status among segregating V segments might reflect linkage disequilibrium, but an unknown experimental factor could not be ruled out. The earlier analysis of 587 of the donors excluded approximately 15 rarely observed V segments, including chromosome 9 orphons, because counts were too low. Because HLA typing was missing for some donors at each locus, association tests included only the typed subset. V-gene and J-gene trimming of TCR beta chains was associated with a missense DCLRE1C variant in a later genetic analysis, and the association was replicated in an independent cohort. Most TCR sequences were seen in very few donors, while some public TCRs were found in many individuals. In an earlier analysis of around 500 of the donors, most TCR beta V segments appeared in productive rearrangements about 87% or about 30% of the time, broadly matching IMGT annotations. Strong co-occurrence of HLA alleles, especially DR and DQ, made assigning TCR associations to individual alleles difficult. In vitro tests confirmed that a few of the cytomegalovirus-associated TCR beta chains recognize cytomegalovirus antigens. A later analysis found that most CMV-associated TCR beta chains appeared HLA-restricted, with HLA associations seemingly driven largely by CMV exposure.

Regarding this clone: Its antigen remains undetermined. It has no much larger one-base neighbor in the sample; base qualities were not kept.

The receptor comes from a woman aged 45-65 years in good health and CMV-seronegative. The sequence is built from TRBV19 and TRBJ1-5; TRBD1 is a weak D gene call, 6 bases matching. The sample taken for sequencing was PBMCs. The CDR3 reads CASSMVRGRQPQHF. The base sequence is TGTGCCAGTAGTATGGTCAGGGGCCGTCAGCCCCAGCATTTT.